The 9 T cell receptor beta chains below were found in one sample sequenced in a study of CD4 T cell repertoires and nickel. From the RT-PCR reads, TCRdb called clonotypes with MiXCR, one entry per CDR3 protein. The sample yields 320 or so distinct CDR3 sequences, 53% seen once. The sequencing input was CD4+ T cells from blood, not recorded whether cultured. The receptors here all came from a human donor in a nickel allergy study, with or without nickel allergy (not recorded which). It is not recorded whether this sample comes from one donor or several.

J is TRBJ2-3 and V is TRBV9; TRBD2 is a possible D gene (6 bases). The CDR3 sequence is 15 residues long. From germline, CDR1 is SGDLS and CDR2 YYNGEE. Deletions cut 0 bases from V and 2 bases from J, with 10 bases between. CDR3 coding DNA: TGTGCCAGCAGCGTAGTTCCTAGCGCCACAGATACGCAGTATTTT. Its protein is CASSVVPSATDTQYF. The variable domain in full, with the rest retrieved from reference TRBV9 and TRBJ2-3, is DSGVTQTPKHLITATGQRVTLRCSPRSGDLSVYWYQQSLDQGLQFLIQYYNGEERAKGNILERFSAQQFPDLHSELNLSSLELGDSALYFCASSVVPSATDTQYFGPGTRLTVL.

This clonotype occurred once. CDR3 region: CASSVSTGVGELFF. CDR3 DNA sequence: TGCGCCAGCAGCGTCTCCACAGGGGTCGGGGAGCTGTTTTTT. V gene TRBV5-1 combines with J gene TRBJ2-2; 7 bases agree with TRBD1. The CDR3 length is 14 residues. V trimming: 4 bases; J trimming: 7 bases; junction bases outside the gene matches: 7. Per germline, CDR1 SGHRS and CDR2 YFSETQ.

The chain joins TRBV7-9 to TRBJ2-7; the D is unclear. V dropped 0 bases and J dropped 0 bases, with 6 bases sitting between them. The CDR3 spans 14 residues. CDR1 and CDR2 (germline): SEHNR, FQNEAQ (reference sequence). CDR3 bases: TGTGCCAGCAGCTTAGCGGGAAGCTCCTACGAGCAGTACTTC. Translated: CASSLAGSSYEQYF.

The CDR3 region is CASSTLASGTGELFF. The CDR3 DNA reads TGTGCCAGCAGCACACTAGCGTCGGGGACCGGGGAGCTGTTTTTT. The chain carries TRBV5-5 and TRBJ2-2, with TRBD2 identical over 7 bases. The V and J ends lost 4 bases and 5 bases, in that order; junction bases with no gene match: 8. Germline-derived CDR1 and CDR2 are SGHKS and YYEKEE (reference sequence). The CDR3 is made up of 15 amino acids.

J is TRBJ2-7 and V is TRBV29-1; D call uncertain. This CDR3 is 12 amino acids long. The germline V gene has CDR1 SQVTM and CDR2 ANQGSEA. Trimming took off 5 bases at V and 2 bases at J, with 10 bases between the two ends. The CDR3 DNA follows: TGCAGCGTTTCTCCAGGAGCCTACGAGCAGTACTTC. Amino acids: CSVSPGAYEQYF.

The V call is TRBV20-1, the J call TRBJ2-3; possibly TRBD1 or TRBD2 for D (5 bases each). The CDR3 has 12 amino acids. CDR1 and CDR2 from the germline V gene are DFQATT and SNEGSKA (reference sequence). CDR3 sequence (DNA): TGCAGCGCTGGCCGGGGCGGAGATACGCAGTATTTT. This translates into CSAGRGGDTQYF.

The rearrangement uses TRBV7-2 and TRBJ1-5; D is uncertain. The CDR3 is made up of 13 amino acids. Deletions cut 4 bases from V and 6 bases from J, with 10 bases between. Per germline, CDR1 SGHTA and CDR2 FQGNSA. The CDR3 is CASSSGSGQPQHF. In nucleotides, the CDR3 is TGTGCCAGCAGCTCTGGGTCGGGTCAGCCCCAGCATTTT.

This clonotype has a handful of counts. The J gene is TRBJ2-1, the V gene TRBV24-1, with D perhaps TRBD1 (5 bases). The CDR3 runs to 14 residues. The V gene's germline CDR1 is KGHDR and CDR2 SFDVKD. Trimming shortened V by 3 bases and J by 8 bases, and 13 bases separated the two germline ends. CDR3 DNA: TGTGCCACCAGTGATGACCAGGGATGGTATGAGCAGTTCTTC. Amino acid sequence: CATSDDQGWYEQFF.

The chain recombines TRBV7-8 with TRBJ1-1; D not certain. Germline V gene data show CDR1 as SGHVS and CDR2 as FQNEAQ. Trimming left V 0 bases short and J 1 base short, with 6 bases between. There are 14 residues in the CDR3. This CDR3 reads CASSLAQANTEAFF. Written as DNA, the CDR3 is TGTGCCAGCAGCTTAGCGCAAGCGAACACTGAAGCTTTCTTT. Based on the CDR3 plus reference TRBV7-8 and TRBJ1-1, the full variable domain is GAGVSQSPRYKVAKRGQDVALRCDPISGHVSLFWYQQALGQGPEFLTYFQNEAQLDKSGLPSDRFFAERPEGSVSTLKIQRTQQEDSAVYLCASSLAQANTEAFFGQGTRLTVV.